These 20 T cell receptor beta chains were all obtained from the same sample, sequenced in a study of OX40 agonist ivuxolimab in advanced cancers. Receptor amplification or capture employed the immunoSEQ multiplex PCR assay. Held by TCRdb, this immuneACCESS table contains in-frame sequences only and omits some clones. Under half of the omission traces to an unresolved V gene where checked; the cause of the rest is unknown. Present in this sample are about 80,000 clones, about 92% of which were seen just once. The ten top clones hold around 2% of the sample. Sequenced material: CD4+ or CD8+ T cells sorted from blood, taken in a trial of the OX40 agonist ivuxolimab. All receptors derive from an adult with an advanced solid tumor such as melanoma, head and neck, liver or kidney cancer.

There are a few counts of this clone. Sequence at one end of the junction differs from germline and may be a read error. V is TRBV7-7 and J is TRBJ2-5, with 7 bases that match TRBD2. The CDR3 loop spans 14 amino acids. Germline-derived CDR1 and CDR2 are SSHAT and FNYEAQ (reference sequence). Here the CDR3 reads CASSLGLAEETQYF. For the CDR3, the DNA is TGTGCTAGCAGCTTGGGGCTAGCGGAAGAGACCCAGTACTTC.

The chain recombines TRBV6-1 with TRBJ2-7; 8 bases are shared with TRBD2. Germline V gives CDR1 MNHNS, CDR2 SASEGT. Germline trimming cut 6 bases from V and 3 bases from J; bases unmatched to any gene: 4. This CDR3 is 13 amino acids long. The CDR3 coding sequence is TGTGCCAGCAGACTAGCGGAGAACTACGAGCAGTACTTC. This codes for CASRLAENYEQYF.

This chain links TRBV5-1 with TRBJ1-2; 10 nucleotides agree with TRBD1. V shed 3 bases, J shed 8 bases, and the junction held 10 bases outside the gene matches. This CDR3 has 15 residues. CDR1 is SGHRS, CDR2 YFSETQ, per germline. The CDR3 DNA is TGCGCCAGCAGCTCCGGACAGGGGGGCACTTACGGCTACACCTTC. It codes for CASSSGQGGTYGYTF.

In its sample, this clone was seen once. The rearrangement links TRBV7-9 to TRBJ1-4; tentative D call: TRBD1 (5 bases). The V end was cut by 5 bases, the J end by 8 bases, with 15 bases between. The CDR3 is made up of 14 amino acids. CDR1 and CDR2 from the germline V gene are SEHNR and FQNEAQ (reference sequence). The CDR3 DNA follows: TGTGCCAGCAGCGGGGACGTCGGTGGGGAAAAACTGTTTTTT. Its translation is CASSGDVGGEKLFF.

This clone has just one count. Other DNA sequences in the sample encode the same CDR3. This chain uses TRBV18 with TRBJ2-7, with 7 bases identical to TRBD1. The CDR3 length is 15 residues. Looked up from germline, CDR1 is KGHSH and CDR2 is LQKENI. J was trimmed by 0 bases and V by 1 base; bases with no gene match: 3. CDR3 sequence: CASSPLRDSSYEQYF. CDR3 DNA: TGTGCCAGCTCACCACTACGGGACAGCTCCTACGAGCAGTACTTC. The full variable domain, with the rest looked up from reference TRBV18 and TRBJ2-7, is NAGVMQNPRHLVRRRGQEARLRCSPMKGHSHVYWYRQLPEEGLKFMVYLQKENIIDESGMPKERFSAEFPKEGPSILRIQQVVRGDSAAYFCASSPLRDSSYEQYFGPGTRLTVT.

V is TRBV5-1 and J is TRBJ1-5; D is unclear. CDR1 and CDR2 (germline): SGHRS, YFSETQ. Trimming pared 4 bases from V and 4 bases from J, leaving 12 bases between. The CDR3 sequence is 14 residues long. CDR3 nucleotide sequence: TGCGCCAGCAGCCCCAACACGGGTAATCAGCCCCAGCATTTT. This translates into CASSPNTGNQPQHF. Full variable domain (remainder filled in from reference TRBV5-1 and TRBJ1-5): KAGVTQTPRYLIKTRGQQVTLSCSPISGHRSVSWYQQTPGQGLQFLFEYFSETQRNKGNFPGRFSGRQFSNSRSEMNVSTLELGDSALYLCASSPNTGNQPQHFGDGTRLSIL.

The chain uses TRBV27 and TRBJ1-1; maybe TRBD1 (6 bases). CDR1 and CDR2 (germline): MNHEY, SMNVEV (reference sequence). Trimming removed 3 bases from V and 12 bases from J, with 17 bases in between. The CDR3 spans 13 residues. The CDR3 DNA sequence: TGTGCCAGCAGTTTCGGGGGGGCTGGGGTAACTTTCTTT. This translates into CASSFGGAGVTFF.

J is TRBJ2-2 and V is TRBV15; no clear D gene. There are 14 residues in the CDR3. The V gene's germline CDR1 is LNHNV and CDR2 YYDKDF (reference sequence). Trimming removed 0 bases at V and 0 bases at J, with 2 bases between. CDR3 DNA: TGTGCCACCAGCAGAGATGCGAACACCGGGGAGCTGTTTTTT. Translating it yields CATSRDANTGELFF.

V usage is TRBV28 and J usage is TRBJ2-4; D is unresolved. This CDR3 is 15 amino acids long. Germline V gives CDR1 MDHEN, CDR2 SYDVKM. V shed 5 bases and J shed 1 base, with 12 bases lying between them. CDR3 nucleotide sequence: TGTGCCAGCAGTACCCCCGACCGGGCCAAAAACATTCAGTACTTC. It encodes CASSTPDRAKNIQYF.

V and J are TRBV11-3 and TRBJ2-5, with D perhaps assigned TRBD1 or TRBD2 (5 bases each). Trimming took 5 bases from V and 5 from J, leaving 15 bases between them. The CDR3 length is 14 residues. The germline CDR1 and CDR2 sequences are SGHNT and YENEEA. The CDR3: CASSRDPASETQYF. The CDR3 nucleotides read TGTGCCAGCAGCCGGGACCCCGCTTCGGAGACCCAGTACTTC.

The V and J genes are TRBV2 and TRBJ2-1; possibly TRBD2 for D (6 bases). The ends were cut back, 4 bases at V and 9 bases at J, with 13 bases in the middle. CDR1 SNHLY and CDR2 FYNNEI come from the germline V gene. CDR3 length: 13 amino acids. The CDR3 sequence is CASSGEVAGEQFF. CDR3 DNA: TGTGCCAGCAGTGGGGAGGTAGCTGGTGAGCAGTTCTTC.

This clone was counted only a few times. The rearrangement joins TRBV11-3 to TRBJ2-5; D call uncertain. The germline CDR1 and CDR2 sequences are SGHNT and YENEEA. V was cut by 4 bases and J by 1 base, with 7 bases left in between. There are 13 residues in the CDR3. CDR3 coding DNA: TGTGCCAGCAGCTGGGTGGCCCAAGAGACCCAGTACTTC. Translation: CASSWVAQETQYF.

This clone was detected only a few times. This sequence joins TRBV7-8 and TRBJ2-7; D unresolved. The length of the CDR3 is 12 residues. Trimming stripped 3 bases from V and 0 bases from J, with 3 bases between. Per the germline V gene, CDR1 is SGHVS and CDR2 is FQNEAQ. The CDR3, as DNA: TGTGCCAGCAGCTTCAGCTCCTACGAGCAGTACTTC. This sequence encodes CASSFSSYEQYF.

The rearrangement joins TRBV5-1 to TRBJ1-1, with D unresolved. The CDR3 sequence is 14 residues long. Germline assignment: CDR1 SGHRS and CDR2 YFSETQ. V lost 0 bases, J lost 1 base, and 7 bases lay in between. The CDR3 protein is CASSLVAPNTEAFF. CDR3 DNA sequence: TGCGCCAGCAGCTTGGTCGCCCCGAACACTGAAGCTTTCTTT.

This chain joins TRBV29-1 and TRBJ1-2; D unresolved. The germline CDR1 and CDR2 sequences are SQVTM and ANQGSEA. The CDR3 runs 11 residues. The V end lost 5 bases, the J end lost 0 bases, and 4 bases lay between the germline ends. The CDR3 nucleotides read TGCAGCGTTACTACTAACTATGGCTACACCTTC. It codes for CSVTTNYGYTF.

CDR3 DNA: TGTGCCAGAAGCCCCCCCACGGATACGCAGTATTTT. This codes for CARSPPTDTQYF. The V call is TRBV5-3, the J call TRBJ2-3; D is uncertain. TRBV5-3 is given ORF status, its function remaining uncertain. V was cut by 4 bases and J by 6 bases, with 9 bases left in between. The CDR3 has 12 amino acids.

This clone was observed a few times. The genes are TRBV29-1 and TRBJ2-2, with D possibly matching TRBD1 (5 bases). The germline V gene has CDR1 SQVTM and CDR2 ANQGSEA. V lost 8 bases and J 3 bases, leaving 10 bases between the germline ends. This CDR3 has 12 residues. CDR3 protein: CSFGHDTGELFF. The CDR3 DNA reads TGCAGCTTCGGACACGACACCGGGGAGCTGTTTTTT.

The V call is TRBV29-1, the J call TRBJ1-3, with D perhaps TRBD1 (6 bases). V was cut by 7 bases and J by 2 bases, with 12 bases left in between. Germline V gene data show CDR1 as SQVTM and CDR2 as ANQGSEA. The CDR3 totals 13 residues. The CDR3 coding sequence is TGCAGCGAAAGGGACACAGCTGGAAACACCATATATTTT. Protein: CSERDTAGNTIYF. The full variable domain, in which reference TRBV29-1 and TRBJ1-3 provide the parts outside the CDR3, is SAVISQKPSRDICQRGTSLTIQCQVDSQVTMMFWYRQQPGQSLTLIATANQGSEATYESGFVIDKFPISRPNLTFSTLTVSNMSPEDSSIYLCSERDTAGNTIYFGEGSWLTVV.

The count of this clone is one. This rearrangement joins TRBV30 to TRBJ1-1; tentatively, D is TRBD1 (6 bases). Deletions cut 6 bases from V and 5 bases from J, with 22 bases between. The germline gives CDR1 GTSNPN, CDR2 SVGIG (reference sequence). The CDR3 covers 15 residues. In DNA, the CDR3 is TGTGCCTGCCACCGTGGCCAGGGGCTGGGAACTGAAGCTTTCTTT. This codes for CACHRGQGLGTEAFF. Together with reference TRBV30 and TRBJ1-1, the CDR3 gives the full variable domain: SQTIHQWPATLVQPVGSPLSLECTVEGTSNPNLYWYRQAAGRGLQLLFYSVGIGQISSEVPQNLSASRPQDRQFILSSKKLLLSDSGFYLCACHRGQGLGTEAFFGQGTRLTVV.

This clone has just one count. This sequence joins TRBV28 and TRBJ2-3; 11 nucleotides line up with TRBD2. This CDR3 spans 14 amino acids. Germline assignment: CDR1 MDHEN and CDR2 SYDVKM. Trimming removed 8 bases from V and 3 bases from J; junction bases left unmatched: 4. CDR3 bases: TGTGCCAGCGGGATAGCGGGGGGGACAGATACGCAGTATTTT. This translates into CASGIAGGTDTQYF.